The rows below give T cell receptor beta chains drawn from one sample of a study of cytomegalovirus exposure and HLA in healthy donors. The method was immunoSEQ multiplex PCR; TCRdb's version includes in-frame clones alone and lacks a portion of them. The table includes 89,000 or so clones, roughly 92% detected once. The sample taken for sequencing was PBMCs. The source of these receptors is a woman in her twenties or thirties in good health and CMV-seropositive. CDR3s include the opening cysteine and the closing phenylalanine or tryptophan. Fields, in order: clone size, V gene, J gene, D gene, CDR3 DNA, CDR3 protein. The D gene is left open where the match is weak. The size field is filled for only some rows; it gives once, few, many or a size class.

-	TRBV12-1	TRBJ2-7	-	TGTGCCAGCAGCTTTGGGGGTAGCGGGACCCTGGGCGAGCAGTACTTC	CASSFGGSGTLGEQYF
-	TRBV6-5	TRBJ2-7	TRBD2	TGTGCCAGCACTGGCGGGAGCTCCTACGAGCAGTACTTC	CASTGGSSYEQYF
few	TRBV11-3	TRBJ2-7	-	TGTGCCAGCAGCTTAGGAGGGAAGTACGAGCAGTACTTC	CASSLGGKYEQYF
-	TRBV4-3	TRBJ2-1	TRBD2	TGCGCCAGCAGCCAGCGTCTAGCGGGAGGAGGAAATGAGCAGTTCTTC	CASSQRLAGGGNEQFF
-	TRBV27	TRBJ2-7	TRBD2	TGTGCCAGCAGTTTATATGTCCCGGGACTAGCGGGATCCTACGAGCAGTACTTC	CASSLYVPGLAGSYEQYF
-	TRBV7-2	TRBJ2-1	-	TGTGCCAGCAGCTTAGCGGGAGCGGCCTACAATGAGCAGTTCTTC	CASSLAGAAYNEQFF
-	TRBV14	TRBJ1-4	-	TGTGCCAGCAGCCAAGGATGGAGCAGTGAAAAACTGTTTTTT	CASSQGWSSEKLFF
-	TRBV4-3	TRBJ2-1	TRBD2	TGCGCCAGCAGCCAAGACCCCCCACCGGGAGGAGTAGACAATGAGCAGTTCTTC	CASSQDPPPGGVDNEQFF
-	TRBV18	TRBJ2-7	TRBD1	TGTGCCAGCTCACGGGACAGCTACGAGCAGTACTTC	CASSRDSYEQYF
-	TRBV28	TRBJ2-5	-	TGTGCCAGCACTTACTTTGGAGGGCACCAAGAGACCCAGTACTTC	CASTYFGGHQETQYF
-	TRBV7-8	TRBJ2-1	TRBD2	TGTGCCAGCAGCCTGGCGGGAGGGCGAACGTACAATGAGCAGTTCTTC	CASSLAGGRTYNEQFF
-	TRBV9	TRBJ2-1	-	TGTGCCAGCAGCGTAGGCGGGCTAGCGTACAATGAGCAGTTCTTC	CASSVGGLAYNEQFF
-	TRBV7-7	TRBJ2-1	TRBD2	TGTGCCAGCAGTCTGGGACTAGCGCCATCCTACAATGAGCAGTTCTTC	CASSLGLAPSYNEQFF
-	TRBV7-3	TRBJ1-1	-	TGTGCCAGCAGCTTAACTCAGGGGAGGGGGAACACTGAAGCTTTCTTT	CASSLTQGRGNTEAFF
-	TRBV6-6	TRBJ2-7	TRBD1	TGTGCCAGCAGGAGGGACAGGGCCTACGAGCAGTACTTC	CASRRDRAYEQYF
-	TRBV28	TRBJ2-7	TRBD2	TGTGCCAGCACCCCTAGCGGGAGCTACGAGCAGTACTTC	CASTPSGSYEQYF
-	TRBV28	TRBJ1-2	-	TGTGCCAGCAGCGCCGGGAGAGACTACACCTTC	CASSAGRDYTF
-	TRBV21-1	TRBJ1-5	-	TGTGCCAGCAGCAAAGGCAGGTTGGGGCCCCAGCATTTT	CASSKGRLGPQHF
-	TRBV4-3	TRBJ2-7	-	TGCGCCAGCAGCCAATACGTGGGAGTCGGGGACGAGCAGTACTTC	CASSQYVGVGDEQYF
-	TRBV13	TRBJ2-7	-	TGTGCCAGCAGCCCAATCCCCCGGGAAATCTATGTTGGTGAGCAGTACTTC	CASSPIPREIYVGEQYF
once	TRBV21-1	TRBJ2-3	-	TGTGCCAGCACCCAAGCCAGACTAGCGAGCACAGATACGCAGTATTTT	CASTQARLASTDTQYF
-	TRBV5-1	TRBJ1-1	-	TGCGCCAGCAAGCGTGGGAACACTGAAGCTTTCTTT	CASKRGNTEAFF
-	TRBV25-1	TRBJ2-1	TRBD2	TGTGCCAGCAGTGAACACGGGCCGGGAGGAACCTACAATGAGCAGTTCTTC	CASSEHGPGGTYNEQFF
-	TRBV7-9	TRBJ2-7	TRBD1	TGTGCCAGCAGCCACCGGGACAGGGGAAGGTCCGGCTCCTACGAGCAGTACTTC	CASSHRDRGRSGSYEQYF
-	TRBV19	TRBJ1-1	-	TGTGCCAGTAGTATTATCGGGACTGAAGCTTTCTTT	CASSIIGTEAFF
-	TRBV6-1	TRBJ2-7	-	TGTGCCAGCAGCCGACAGGTCCCGCCCTACGAGCAGTACTTC	CASSRQVPPYEQYF
-	TRBV5-4	TRBJ2-7	TRBD2	TGTGCCAGCAGCTCCGCGGGCGGGAGGGCCATCTACGAGCAGTACTTC	CASSSAGGRAIYEQYF